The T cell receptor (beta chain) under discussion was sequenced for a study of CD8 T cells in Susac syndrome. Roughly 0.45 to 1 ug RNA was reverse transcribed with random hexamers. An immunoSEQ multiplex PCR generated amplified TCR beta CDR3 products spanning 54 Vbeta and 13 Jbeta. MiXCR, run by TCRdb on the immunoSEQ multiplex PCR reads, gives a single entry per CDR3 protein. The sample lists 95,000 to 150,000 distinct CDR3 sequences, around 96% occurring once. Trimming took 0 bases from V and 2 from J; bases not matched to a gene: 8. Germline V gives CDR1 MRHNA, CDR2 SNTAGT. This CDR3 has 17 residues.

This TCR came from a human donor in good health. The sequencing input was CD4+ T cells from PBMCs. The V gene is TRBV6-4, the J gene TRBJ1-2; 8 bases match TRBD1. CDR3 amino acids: CASSDSEGTGANYGYTF. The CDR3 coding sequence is TGTGCCAGCAGTGACTCGGAAGGGACAGGCGCAAACTATGGCTACACCTTC.